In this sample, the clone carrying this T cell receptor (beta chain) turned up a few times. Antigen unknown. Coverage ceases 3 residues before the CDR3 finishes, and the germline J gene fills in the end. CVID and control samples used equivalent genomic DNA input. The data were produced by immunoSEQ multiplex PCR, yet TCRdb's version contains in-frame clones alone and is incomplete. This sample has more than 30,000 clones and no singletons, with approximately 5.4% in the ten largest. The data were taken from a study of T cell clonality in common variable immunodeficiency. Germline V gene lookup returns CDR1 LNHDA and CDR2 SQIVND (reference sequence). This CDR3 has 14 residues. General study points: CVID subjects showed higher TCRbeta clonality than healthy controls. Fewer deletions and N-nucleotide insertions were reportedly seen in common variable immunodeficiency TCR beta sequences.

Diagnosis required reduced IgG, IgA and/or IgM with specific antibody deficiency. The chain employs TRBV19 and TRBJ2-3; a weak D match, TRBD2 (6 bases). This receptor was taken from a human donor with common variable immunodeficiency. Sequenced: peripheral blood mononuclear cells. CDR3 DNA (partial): TGTGCCAGTACGGAGGGGTCGGCCGGTAGGACG. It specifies CASTEGSAGRT. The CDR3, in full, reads CASTEGSAGRTQYF.